These 30 T cell receptor beta chains share one sample of origin, sequenced in a study of blood T cell repertoires in COVID-19. TCRdb keeps only in-frame clones here, not all; method: immunoSEQ multiplex PCR. The top ten hold 15% of the sample, which has some 170,000 clones, around 83% seen once. The specimen was PBMCs or T cells enriched from blood (not recorded which). The receptors shown here come from a man in his forties or fifties who had recovered from COVID-19.

This chain links TRBV28 with TRBJ1-2; weak D call: TRBD1 (5 bases). The CDR3 has 13 residues. Trimming shortened V by 5 bases and J by 4 bases, and 11 bases separated the two germline ends. The germline gives CDR1 MDHEN, CDR2 SYDVKM. CDR3 sequence: CASSLTALYGYTF. Here the CDR3 DNA reads TGTGCCAGCAGTCTGACAGCTCTCTATGGCTACACCTTC.

This chain joins TRBV18 and TRBJ1-1; D might be TRBD1 (6 bases). Germline CDR1 and CDR2: KGHSH and LQKENI. V shed 3 bases and J shed 0 bases, with 8 bases lying between them. This CDR3 is built from 14 residues. CDR3 in amino acids: CASSPDRLNTEAFF. As DNA, the CDR3 is TGTGCCAGCTCACCGGACAGACTGAACACTGAAGCTTTCTTT.

In this sample, this clone turned up once. The genes are TRBV13 and TRBJ1-4; 9 nucleotides agree with TRBD1. CDR1 and CDR2 (germline): PRHDT, FYEKMQ (reference sequence). CDR3 length equals 15 residues. V lost 5 bases to trimming and J lost 8 bases; unmatched junction nucleotides: 9. The CDR3 protein is CASSRTGQGREKLFF. CDR3 bases: TGTGCCAGCAGCCGGACGGGACAGGGCCGCGAAAAACTGTTTTTT.

The chain has TRBV30 and TRBJ1-5; D gene uncertain. CDR1 and CDR2 (germline): GTSNPN, SVGIG (reference sequence). V was trimmed by 0 bases and J by 4 bases, leaving 22 bases between them. The CDR3 is made up of 18 amino acids. CDR3 region: CAWSVGLRVAEVNQPQHF. The CDR3 coding sequence is TGTGCCTGGAGTGTAGGTCTGCGAGTGGCCGAGGTTAATCAGCCCCAGCATTTT.

The V call is TRBV18, the J call TRBJ2-7; tentatively, D is TRBD1 (7 bases). Per germline, CDR1 KGHSH and CDR2 LQKENI. V lost 4 bases to trimming and J lost 6 bases, with 19 bases between them. CDR3 size: 15 residues. DNA for the CDR3: TGTGCCAGCTCACGATGGGACAGCGAGCGGGTCGAGCAGTACTTC. Translation: CASSRWDSERVEQYF.

A word on this clone: At the DNA level, this CDR3 is encoded by other sequences in the same sample as well. The chain has TRBV12-3 or TRBV12-4 and TRBJ2-7; 8 bases map to TRBD1. This CDR3 is 13 amino acids long. Trimming cost V 3 bases and J 5 bases; bases outside gene matches: 3. CDR3 in DNA: TGTGCCAGCAGTTTGGCAGGGGGCAACGAGCAGTACTTC. Translation: CASSLAGGNEQYF.

V and J are TRBV12-3 or TRBV12-4 and TRBJ2-7, with 10 bases matching TRBD2. The CDR3 sequence is 13 residues long. V dropped 7 bases and J dropped 4; count of bases not matched to a gene: 4. CDR3 DNA: TGTGCCAGCACCCTAGCGGGGGTTTACGAGCAGTACTTC. Its translation: CASTLAGVYEQYF.

This CDR3 is CASSLYSGAQETQYF. The CDR3 region has the DNA TGCGCCAGCAGCCTCTACTCTGGAGCACAAGAGACCCAGTACTTC. The J gene is TRBJ2-5, the V gene TRBV10-2, with no clear D. The CDR3 is 15 amino acids. CDR1 is WSHSY and CDR2 is SAAADI in the germline V gene. With 6 bases removed from V and 2 bases from J, the gap between germline ends came to 16 bases.

The chain uses TRBV5-1 and TRBJ2-5; possibly TRBD2 for D (5 bases). Trimming cost V 4 bases and J 2 bases, with 18 bases left between them. Germline V gene data show CDR1 as SGHRS and CDR2 as YFSETQ. The CDR3 sequence is 16 residues long. Written as DNA, the CDR3 is TGCGCCAGCAGCCTAATGAGCGGAAACGGTCAAGAGACCCAGTACTTC. Encoded protein: CASSLMSGNGQETQYF.

This chain uses TRBV30 with TRBJ1-5, with unresolved D. The CDR3 is made up of 14 amino acids. The V and J ends lost 2 bases and 2 bases respectively, with 10 bases between them. Looked up from germline, CDR1 is GTSNPN and CDR2 is SVGIG (reference sequence). CDR3 loop: CAWSSFHGNQPQHF. The CDR3 DNA reads TGTGCCTGGAGTTCATTTCATGGCAATCAGCCCCAGCATTTT.

This rearrangement joins TRBV19 to TRBJ1-1; D gene ambiguous. The CDR3 spans 14 residues. The germline V gene has CDR1 LNHDA and CDR2 SQIVND (reference sequence). The ends were cut back, 1 base at V and 1 base at J, with 7 bases in the middle. The CDR3 here is CASSIVLGNTEAFF. DNA of the CDR3: TGTGCCAGTAGTATAGTTCTCGGGAACACTGAAGCTTTCTTT.

V gene TRBV2 combines with J gene TRBJ2-5; TRBD2 matches 10 bases. CDR3 length: 15 residues. Germline CDR1 reads SNHLY; CDR2 reads FYNNEI. The V and J ends lost 5 bases and 5 bases, in that order; junction bases with no gene match: 8. The CDR3 loop is CASSPPLAGVETQYF. The CDR3, as DNA: TGTGCCAGCAGTCCTCCGCTAGCGGGGGTGGAGACCCAGTACTTC.

DNA for the CDR3: TGTGCCAGCAGTGGGCCAGGGAGGGACACTGAAGCTTTCTTT. Residues: CASSGPGRDTEAFF. The V gene is TRBV2, the J gene TRBJ1-1; perhaps TRBD1 as D (5 bases). CDR1 is SNHLY, CDR2 FYNNEI, per germline. The CDR3 spans 14 residues. Trimming removed 4 bases at V and 3 bases at J, with 12 bases between. The full variable domain, completed using reference TRBV2 and TRBJ1-1, is EPEVTQTPSHQVTQMGQEVILRCVPISNHLYFYWYRQILGQKVEFLVSFYNNEISEKSEIFDDQFSVERPDGSNFTLKIRSTKLEDSAMYFCASSGPGRDTEAFFGQGTRLTVV.

The rearrangement uses TRBV11-2 and TRBJ1-2; 7 nucleotides align to TRBD1. After removal of 1 base from V and 2 bases from J, the junction contained 4 bases not matched to a gene. Per the germline V gene, CDR1 is SGHAT and CDR2 is FQNNGV. CDR3 size: 15 residues. This chain's CDR3 is CASSLGTGQNYGYTF. For the CDR3, the DNA is TGTGCCAGCAGCTTAGGGACAGGTCAGAACTATGGCTACACCTTC.

The V gene is TRBV29-1, the J gene TRBJ2-7, with a weak D call TRBD2 (6 bases). This CDR3 spans 11 amino acids. Between the trimmed V and J ends, which lost 5 bases and 6 bases, there was a span of 11 bases. The germline V gene encodes CDR1 SQVTM and CDR2 ANQGSEA. CDR3 nucleotide sequence: TGCAGCGTTTCACACGGGGGCGAGCAGTACTTC. The encoded protein is CSVSHGGEQYF.

The chain combines TRBV6-5 with TRBJ2-3, with 8 bases identical to TRBD1. Germline CDR1 reads MNHEY; CDR2 reads SVGAGI. V was pared by 6 bases and J by 5 bases, with 10 bases of the junction left unmatched. This CDR3 spans 15 amino acids. The CDR3 region has the DNA TGTGCCAGCAGCTCTCCCGGGACAGGAAGAGATACGCAGTATTTT. Protein: CASSSPGTGRDTQYF.

The CDR3, as DNA: TGTGCCTGGAGTGTACCTGGGGCGCGCGGCTACACCTTC. Translated: CAWSVPGARGYTF. V is TRBV30 and J is TRBJ1-2; possible D gene TRBD1, 5 bases. V dropped 0 bases and J dropped 8 bases, with 13 bases sitting between them. The CDR3 runs to 13 residues. In germline, CDR1 is GTSNPN, CDR2 SVGIG (reference sequence).

The chain links TRBV27 to TRBJ2-4; 10 bases agree with TRBD1. Germline V lookup: CDR1 MNHEY, CDR2 SMNVEV (reference sequence). The CDR3 spans 17 residues. Germline trimming cut 3 bases from V and 0 bases from J; bases unmatched to any gene: 5. The CDR3 region has the DNA TGTGCCAGCAGTTTCGACAGGGGGCAGCTAGCCAAAAACATTCAGTACTTC. The encoded protein is CASSFDRGQLAKNIQYF.

V is TRBV20-1 and J is TRBJ2-3; tentative D call: TRBD2 (6 bases). This CDR3 has 11 amino acids. Germline CDR1 DFQATT, CDR2 SNEGSKA (reference sequence). In DNA, the CDR3 is TGCGGGGGGATCAGCACAGATACGCAGTATTTT. Amino acids: CGGISTDTQYF.

This chain connects TRBV18 to TRBJ1-6; D unclear. The CDR3 is made up of 18 amino acids. Per the germline V gene, CDR1 is KGHSH and CDR2 is LQKENI. The V and J ends lost 1 base and 6 bases respectively, with 19 bases between them. This CDR3 is CASSPLIFRPGVNSPLHF. In DNA form, the CDR3 reads TGTGCCAGCTCACCACTTATCTTTCGGCCGGGAGTTAATTCACCCCTCCACTTT. Together with reference TRBV18 and TRBJ1-6, the CDR3 gives the full variable domain: NAGVMQNPRHLVRRRGQEARLRCSPMKGHSHVYWYRQLPEEGLKFMVYLQKENIIDESGMPKERFSAEFPKEGPSILRIQQVVRGDSAAYFCASSPLIFRPGVNSPLHFGNGTRLTVT.

The chain carries TRBV11-2 and TRBJ1-1; TRBD1 aligns across 7 bases. This CDR3 spans 15 amino acids. Germline V gives CDR1 SGHAT, CDR2 FQNNGV. Trimming removed 0 bases from V and 5 bases from J; junction bases left unmatched: 6. The chain's CDR3 is CASSLEAGGWTEAFF. The CDR3 coding sequence is TGTGCCAGCAGCTTAGAGGCAGGGGGATGGACTGAAGCTTTCTTT. The whole variable domain, filled in from reference TRBV11-2 and TRBJ1-1, reads EAGVAQSPRYKIIEKRQSVAFWCNPISGHATLYWYQQILGQGPKLLIQFQNNGVVDDSQLPKDRFSAERLKGVDSTLKIQPAKLEDSAVYLCASSLEAGGWTEAFFGQGTRLTVV.

V usage is TRBV2 and J usage is TRBJ2-2, with 7 bases aligning to TRBD1. Germline CDR1 and CDR2: SNHLY and FYNNEI. This CDR3 has 13 residues. Trimming cost V 9 bases and J 1 base; bases outside gene matches: 2. Written as DNA, the CDR3 is TGTGCCAGAGGACAGGAGAACACCGGGGAGCTGTTTTTT. As protein: CARGQENTGELFF.

This chain links TRBV7-2 with TRBJ2-1; 8 nucleotides match TRBD2. The J segment lost 9 bases and the V segment lost 0 bases, leaving 10 bases of the junction unmatched. This CDR3 spans 16 amino acids. CDR1 SGHTA and CDR2 FQGNSA come from the germline V gene. The CDR3 DNA reads TGTGCCAGCAGCTTAGCGGCTAGCGGGTGGCGGGTTGAGCAGTTCTTC. Translated: CASSLAASGWRVEQFF.

The chain carries TRBV9 and TRBJ2-1; 7 nucleotides line up with TRBD2. Trimming cost V 4 bases and J 9 bases; bases outside gene matches: 16. CDR1 SGDLS and CDR2 YYNGEE come from the germline V gene. The CDR3 runs 16 residues. The CDR3 nucleotides read TGTGCCAGCAGCCCCTATGCGGGCGGGAGCACATTTGAGCAGTTCTTC. Protein sequence: CASSPYAGGSTFEQFF.

This clone was picked up one time. V usage is TRBV10-3 and J usage is TRBJ1-4, with 7 bases matching TRBD1. Germline values: CDR1 ENHRY, CDR2 SYGVKD. V shed 10 bases and J 4 bases; nucleotides not matched to a gene: 9. The CDR3 runs 14 residues. DNA for the CDR3: TGTGCCACCTCGAGGGGGCTCAATAATGAAAAACTGTTTTTT. This translates into CATSRGLNNEKLFF.

CDR3 bases: TGTGCCAGCTACCGGGGTTCTAACACTGAAGCTTTCTTT. Its translation: CASYRGSNTEAFF. The rearrangement uses TRBV18 and TRBJ1-1, with D unresolved. Looked up from germline, CDR1 is KGHSH and CDR2 is LQKENI. This CDR3 region has 13 residues. Trimming stripped 7 bases from V and 2 bases from J, with 11 bases between.

The rearrangement joins TRBV28 to TRBJ1-2; D is ambiguous. CDR3 size: 15 residues. The V and J ends lost 2 bases and 7 bases respectively, with 17 bases between them. Germline V gene data show CDR1 as MDHEN and CDR2 as SYDVKM. The CDR3 bases are TGTGCCAGCAGTTTAGAGGGCGAGGAGGCAATTGGCTACACCTTC. As protein: CASSLEGEEAIGYTF.

The V call is TRBV18, the J call TRBJ1-6; perhaps TRBD1 as D (5 bases). This CDR3 has 14 amino acids. The V end lost 5 bases, the J end lost 10 bases, and 15 bases lay between the germline ends. The germline CDR1 and CDR2 sequences are KGHSH and LQKENI. The CDR3 spells CASSTTAQGSPLHF. As DNA, the CDR3 is TGTGCCAGCTCAACGACAGCTCAGGGATCACCCCTCCACTTT.

The gene calls are TRBV6-5 and TRBJ2-7, with TRBD1 matching 11 bases. CDR1 is MNHEY, CDR2 SVGAGI, per germline. This CDR3 comprises 15 residues. The V segment lost 6 bases and the J segment 4 bases; nucleotides outside the gene matches: 8. The CDR3 loop is CASRVRDRGEYEQYF. Written as DNA, the CDR3 is TGTGCCAGCAGAGTACGGGACAGGGGGGAGTACGAGCAGTACTTC.

V usage is TRBV6-5 and J usage is TRBJ1-2, with 11 positions matching TRBD1. This CDR3 is built from 14 residues. CDR1 and CDR2 from the germline V gene are MNHEY and SVGAGI. Germline trimming cut 6 bases from V and 3 bases from J; bases unmatched to any gene: 3. The CDR3 coding sequence is TGTGCCAGCAGATCGGGACAGGGGGACTATGGCTACACCTTC. It translates to CASRSGQGDYGYTF.